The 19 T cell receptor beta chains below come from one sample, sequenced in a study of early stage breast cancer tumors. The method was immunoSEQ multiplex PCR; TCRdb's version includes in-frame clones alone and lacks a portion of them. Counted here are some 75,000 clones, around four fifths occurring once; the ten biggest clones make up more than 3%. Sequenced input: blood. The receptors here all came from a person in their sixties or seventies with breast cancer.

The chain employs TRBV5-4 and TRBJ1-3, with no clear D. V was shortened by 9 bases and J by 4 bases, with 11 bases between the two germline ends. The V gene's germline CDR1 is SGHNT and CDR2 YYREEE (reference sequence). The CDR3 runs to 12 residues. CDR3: CAIGSGGNTIYF. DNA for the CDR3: TGTGCCATCGGAAGTGGAGGAAACACCATATATTTT.

The CDR3 DNA is TGCGCCAGCAGTCAGGCCATCTCAGACTTGGTCTACGAGCAGTACTTC. This translates into CASSQAISDLVYEQYF. V usage is TRBV23-1 and J usage is TRBJ2-7; D unclear. TRBV23-1 has ORF status, its function being uncertain. V lost 3 bases to trimming and J lost 3 bases, with 18 bases between them. CDR3 length: 16 residues.

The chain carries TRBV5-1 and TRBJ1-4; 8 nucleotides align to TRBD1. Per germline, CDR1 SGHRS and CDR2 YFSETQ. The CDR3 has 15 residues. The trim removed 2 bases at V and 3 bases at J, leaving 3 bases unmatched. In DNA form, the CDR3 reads TGCGCCAGCAGCTTACAGGGGGTAGCTAATGAAAAACTGTTTTTT. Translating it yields CASSLQGVANEKLFF.

DNA of the CDR3: TGTGCCAGCAGGGCAGGTGGGACAGCGAATTCACCCCTCCACTTT. Translation gives CASRAGGTANSPLHF. The chain couples TRBV6-5 to TRBJ1-6; TRBD1 matches 7 bases. Germline V gene sequence: CDR1 MNHEY, CDR2 SVGAGI. Trimming cost V 6 bases and J 7 bases; bases outside gene matches: 9. There are 15 residues in the CDR3.

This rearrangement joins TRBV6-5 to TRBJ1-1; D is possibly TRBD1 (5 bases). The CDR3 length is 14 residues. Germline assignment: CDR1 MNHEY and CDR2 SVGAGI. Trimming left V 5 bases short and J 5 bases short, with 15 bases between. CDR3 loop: CASSPLPKGTEAFF. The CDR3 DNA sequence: TGTGCCAGCAGTCCTCTTCCAAAGGGGACTGAAGCTTTCTTT.

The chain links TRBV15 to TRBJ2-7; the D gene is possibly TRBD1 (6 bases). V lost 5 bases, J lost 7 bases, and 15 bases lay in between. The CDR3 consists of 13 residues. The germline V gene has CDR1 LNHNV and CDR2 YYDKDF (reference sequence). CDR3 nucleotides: TGTGCCACCAGCTCTACAGGGCGTATGGAGCAGTACTTC. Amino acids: CATSSTGRMEQYF.

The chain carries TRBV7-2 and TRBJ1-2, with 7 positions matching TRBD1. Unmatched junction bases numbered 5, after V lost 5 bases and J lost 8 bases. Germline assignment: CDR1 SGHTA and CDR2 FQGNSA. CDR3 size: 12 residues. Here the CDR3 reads CASSQGGRGYTF. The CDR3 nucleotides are TGTGCCAGCAGCCAGGGGGGGCGAGGCTACACCTTC.

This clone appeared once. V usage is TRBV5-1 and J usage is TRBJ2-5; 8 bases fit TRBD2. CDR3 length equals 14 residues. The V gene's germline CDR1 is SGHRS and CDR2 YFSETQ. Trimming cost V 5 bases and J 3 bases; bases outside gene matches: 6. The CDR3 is CASRPALAEETQYF. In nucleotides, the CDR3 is TGCGCCAGCAGGCCTGCACTAGCGGAAGAGACCCAGTACTTC. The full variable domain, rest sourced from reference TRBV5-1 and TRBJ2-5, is KAGVTQTPRYLIKTRGQQVTLSCSPISGHRSVSWYQQTPGQGLQFLFEYFSETQRNKGNFPGRFSGRQFSNSRSEMNVSTLELGDSALYLCASRPALAEETQYFGPGTRLLVL.

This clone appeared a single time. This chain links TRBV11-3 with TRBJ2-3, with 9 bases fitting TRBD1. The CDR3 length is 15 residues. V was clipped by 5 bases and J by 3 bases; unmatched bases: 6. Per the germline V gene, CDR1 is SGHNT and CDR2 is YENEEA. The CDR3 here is CASSQQGAKTDTQYF. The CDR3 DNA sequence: TGTGCCAGCAGCCAACAGGGGGCAAAAACAGATACGCAGTATTTT.

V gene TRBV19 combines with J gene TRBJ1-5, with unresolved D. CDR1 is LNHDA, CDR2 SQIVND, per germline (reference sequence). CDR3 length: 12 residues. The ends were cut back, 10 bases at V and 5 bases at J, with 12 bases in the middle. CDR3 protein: CATRTQDQPQHF. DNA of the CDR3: TGTGCCACCCGGACGCAAGATCAGCCCCAGCATTTT.

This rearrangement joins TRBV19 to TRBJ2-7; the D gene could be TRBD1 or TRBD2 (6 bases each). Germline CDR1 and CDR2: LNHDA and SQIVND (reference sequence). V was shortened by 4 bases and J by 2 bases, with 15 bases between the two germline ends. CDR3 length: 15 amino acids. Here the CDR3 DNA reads TGTGCCAGTAGTAGTAGGGGGGACACCGCCTACGAGCAGTACTTC. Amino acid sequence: CASSSRGDTAYEQYF.

The CDR3 region has the DNA TGCGCCAGCAGCTTGGGGGTCAACTACGAGCAGTACTTC. The encoded protein is CASSLGVNYEQYF. The rearrangement joins TRBV5-1 to TRBJ2-7; no definite D call. Germline lookup yields CDR1 SGHRS and CDR2 YFSETQ. Trimming took 0 bases from V and 3 from J, leaving 7 bases between them. The CDR3 loop spans 13 amino acids. Full variable domain (rest looked up from reference TRBV5-1 and TRBJ2-7): KAGVTQTPRYLIKTRGQQVTLSCSPISGHRSVSWYQQTPGQGLQFLFEYFSETQRNKGNFPGRFSGRQFSNSRSEMNVSTLELGDSALYLCASSLGVNYEQYFGPGTRLTVT.

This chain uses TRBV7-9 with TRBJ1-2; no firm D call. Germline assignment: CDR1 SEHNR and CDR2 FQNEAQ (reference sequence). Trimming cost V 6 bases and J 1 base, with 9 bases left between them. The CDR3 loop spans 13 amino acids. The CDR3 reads CASRPEGNYGYTF. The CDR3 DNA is TGTGCCAGCAGACCCGAAGGTAACTATGGCTACACCTTC.

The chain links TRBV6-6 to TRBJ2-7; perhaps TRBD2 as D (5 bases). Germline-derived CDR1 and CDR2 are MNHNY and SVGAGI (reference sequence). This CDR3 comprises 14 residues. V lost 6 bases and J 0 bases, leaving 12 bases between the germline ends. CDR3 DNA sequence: TGTGCCAGCAGACCTTCCGGGATCTCCTACGAGCAGTACTTC. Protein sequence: CASRPSGISYEQYF.

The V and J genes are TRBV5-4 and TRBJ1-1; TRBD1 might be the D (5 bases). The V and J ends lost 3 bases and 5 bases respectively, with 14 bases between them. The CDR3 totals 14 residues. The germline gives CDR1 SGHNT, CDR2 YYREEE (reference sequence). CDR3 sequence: CASSSVGGGTEAFF. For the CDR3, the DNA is TGTGCCAGCAGCTCTGTCGGGGGGGGGACTGAAGCTTTCTTT.

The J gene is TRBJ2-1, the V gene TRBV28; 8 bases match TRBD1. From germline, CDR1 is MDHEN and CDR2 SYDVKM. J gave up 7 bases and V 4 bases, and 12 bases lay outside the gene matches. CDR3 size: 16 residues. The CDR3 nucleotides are TGTGCCAGCAGTTCCTTCAGGACAGGGAATCCTAATGAGCAGTTCTTC. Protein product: CASSSFRTGNPNEQFF.

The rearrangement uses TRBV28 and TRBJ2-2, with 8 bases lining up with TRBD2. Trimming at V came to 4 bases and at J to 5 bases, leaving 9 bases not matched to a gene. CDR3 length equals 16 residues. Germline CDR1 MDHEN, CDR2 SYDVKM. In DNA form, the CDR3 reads TGTGCCAGCAGTTCCCCTTCGCGGGGGGATACCGGGGAGCTGTTTTTT. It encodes CASSSPSRGDTGELFF.

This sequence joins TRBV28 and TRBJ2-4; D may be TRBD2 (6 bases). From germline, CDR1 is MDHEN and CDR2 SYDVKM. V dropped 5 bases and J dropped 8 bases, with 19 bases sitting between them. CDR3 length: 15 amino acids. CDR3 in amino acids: CASSPGRGMGDIQYF. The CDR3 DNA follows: TGTGCCAGCAGTCCCGGTCGGGGGATGGGGGACATTCAGTACTTC. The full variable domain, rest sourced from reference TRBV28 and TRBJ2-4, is DVKVTQSSRYLVKRTGEKVFLECVQDMDHENMFWYRQDPGLGLRLIYFSYDVKMKEKGDIPEGYSVSREKKERFSLILESASTNQTSMYLCASSPGRGMGDIQYFGAGTRLSVL.

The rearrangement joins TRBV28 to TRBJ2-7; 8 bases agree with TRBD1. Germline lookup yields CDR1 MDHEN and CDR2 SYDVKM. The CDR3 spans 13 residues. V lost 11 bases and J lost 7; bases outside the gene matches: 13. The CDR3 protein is CAGAGQGSGEQYF. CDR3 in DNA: TGTGCCGGCGCAGGACAGGGCTCGGGGGAGCAGTACTTC.